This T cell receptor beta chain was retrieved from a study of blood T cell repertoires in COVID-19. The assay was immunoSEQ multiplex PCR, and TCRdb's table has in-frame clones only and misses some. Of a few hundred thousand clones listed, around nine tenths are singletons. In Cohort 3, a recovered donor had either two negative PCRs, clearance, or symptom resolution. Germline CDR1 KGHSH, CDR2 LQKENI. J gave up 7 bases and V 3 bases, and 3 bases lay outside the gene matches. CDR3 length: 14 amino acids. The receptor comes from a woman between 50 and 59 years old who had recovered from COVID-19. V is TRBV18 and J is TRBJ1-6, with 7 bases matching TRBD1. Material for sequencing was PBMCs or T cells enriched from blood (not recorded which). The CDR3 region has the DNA TGTGCCAGCTCACCGGCCAGGGGGAATTCACCCCTCCACTTT. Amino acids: CASSPARGNSPLHF.